Shown below are 16 T cell receptor beta chains from a single sample sequenced in a study of blood T cell repertoires in COVID-19. Sequencing used immunoSEQ multiplex PCR; TCRdb keeps in-frame clones, though not all of them. The sample shows 80,000 to 95,000 clones, around 75% of them seen only once. The specimen sequenced was peripheral blood. The source of these receptors is a woman at least 80 years old with active or convalescent COVID-19.

This chain connects TRBV6-5 to TRBJ2-1; a possible D gene is TRBD2 (5 bases). Germline assignment: CDR1 MNHEY and CDR2 SVGAGI. This CDR3 has 12 amino acids. V was cut by 7 bases and J by 6 bases, with 10 bases left in between. The CDR3 reads CASKDGVNEQFF. For the CDR3, the DNA is TGTGCCAGCAAGGACGGGGTCAATGAGCAGTTCTTC.

Concerning this clone: The junction and the germline gene differ at one end; a read error may be behind it. The chain carries TRBV3-1 (or the pseudogene TRBV3-2) and TRBJ2-7, with 7 nucleotides matching TRBD2. The CDR3 totals 18 residues. Germline-derived CDR1 and CDR2 are LGHDT and YNNKEL (reference sequence). CDR3 loop: CASSQEAGVPLSSYEQYF. CDR3 DNA: TGTGCCAGCAGTCAAGAGGCGGGAGTCCCCCTGAGCTCCTACGAGCAGTACTTC.

The chain employs TRBV7-9 and TRBJ1-1; D not resolved. With 3 bases removed from V and 4 bases from J, the gap between germline ends came to 15 bases. The CDR3 has 15 amino acids. Germline lookup yields CDR1 SEHNR and CDR2 FQNEAQ (reference sequence). Written as DNA, the CDR3 is TGTGCCAGCAGCTTGGAAGGCCTAGAGACCACTGAAGCTTTCTTT. Its translation: CASSLEGLETTEAFF.

The genes are TRBV7-2 and TRBJ1-5; D might be TRBD1 (5 bases). Per the germline V gene, CDR1 is SGHTA and CDR2 is FQGNSA. The CDR3 is 14 residues long. V was pared by 1 base and J by 6 bases, with 10 bases between. CDR3 residues: CASSLVLGPQPQHF. The CDR3 nucleotides read TGTGCCAGCAGCTTAGTGCTGGGGCCTCAGCCCCAGCATTTT.

The genes are TRBV6-5 and TRBJ1-2, with no clear D. Per germline, CDR1 MNHEY and CDR2 SVGAGI. The length of the CDR3 is 15 residues. V gave up 0 bases and J gave up 0 bases, with 8 bases separating them. This CDR3 reads CASSYSMGANYGYTF. CDR3 nucleotides: TGTGCCAGCAGTTACTCGATGGGAGCTAACTATGGCTACACCTTC.

V usage is TRBV5-4 and J usage is TRBJ2-1, with 7 positions matching TRBD1. The germline gives CDR1 SGHNT, CDR2 YYREEE (reference sequence). Trimming at V came to 0 bases and at J to 4 bases, leaving 4 bases not matched to a gene. The CDR3 consists of 15 residues. The CDR3 DNA reads as TGTGCCAGCAGCTTGGGGGCAGGGGGTTACAATGAGCAGTTCTTC. This codes for CASSLGAGGYNEQFF.

The rearrangement joins TRBV5-1 to TRBJ2-3; 9 nucleotides agree with TRBD1. The germline V gene has CDR1 SGHRS and CDR2 YFSETQ. This CDR3 contains 15 residues. V shed 0 bases, J shed 5 bases, and the junction held 4 bases outside the gene matches. CDR3 region: CASSLGDRGGDTQYF. As DNA, the CDR3 is TGCGCCAGCAGCTTGGGAGACAGGGGGGGAGATACGCAGTATTTT.

V and J are TRBV28 and TRBJ2-6; 14 bases are shared with TRBD2. J gave up 1 base and V 8 bases, and 7 bases lay outside the gene matches. The CDR3 contains 18 residues. The V gene's germline CDR1 is MDHEN and CDR2 SYDVKM. The chain's CDR3 is CASGTGTSGSSGANVLTF. The CDR3 DNA sequence: TGTGCCAGCGGCACCGGGACTAGCGGGAGTTCTGGGGCCAACGTCCTGACTTTC.

The chain employs TRBV9 and TRBJ2-7; 7 bases line up with TRBD2. V was clipped by 4 bases and J by 2 bases; unmatched bases: 3. This CDR3 has 13 residues. Germline lookup yields CDR1 SGDLS and CDR2 YYNGEE. As DNA, the CDR3 is TGTGCCAGCAGCCCGGGACTACCCTACGAGCAGTACTTC. Amino acid sequence: CASSPGLPYEQYF. The full variable domain, rest sourced from reference TRBV9 and TRBJ2-7, is DSGVTQTPKHLITATGQRVTLRCSPRSGDLSVYWYQQSLDQGLQFLIQYYNGEERAKGNILERFSAQQFPDLHSELNLSSLELGDSALYFCASSPGLPYEQYFGPGTRLTVT.

This chain uses TRBV7-2 with TRBJ1-2; D gene unclear. Germline V gives CDR1 SGHTA, CDR2 FQGNSA. V lost 4 bases and J lost 7, with 10 bases in between. The CDR3 sequence is 12 residues long. The CDR3 nucleotides read TGTGCCAGCAGCTCCCGAGAATCTGGCTACACCTTC. This gives the protein CASSSRESGYTF.

The V and J genes are TRBV5-5 and TRBJ1-3; D is unclear. This CDR3 spans 14 amino acids. V was clipped by 3 bases and J by 2 bases, with 9 bases between them. The germline CDR1 and CDR2 sequences are SGHKS and YYEKEE (reference sequence). The CDR3 region has the DNA TGTGCCAGCAGCTCGAGGGTCGCTGGAAACACCATATATTTT. Protein sequence: CASSSRVAGNTIYF.

V usage is TRBV4-1 and J usage is TRBJ2-2; 9 positions agree with TRBD1. CDR3 length: 19 amino acids. Germline V gives CDR1 MGHRA, CDR2 YSYEKL. Germline trimming cut 0 bases from V and 3 bases from J; bases unmatched to any gene: 11. The CDR3 spells CASSQESADRGDDTGELFF. The CDR3 DNA sequence: TGCGCCAGCAGCCAAGAGTCCGCGGACAGGGGAGACGACACCGGGGAGCTGTTTTTT.

This clone occurred a few times. J is TRBJ1-5 and V is TRBV7-9, with a tentative D call TRBD1 (5 bases). Germline V lookup: CDR1 SEHNR, CDR2 FQNEAQ (reference sequence). The ends were cut back, 5 bases at V and 3 bases at J, with 14 bases in the middle. The CDR3 totals 15 residues. For the CDR3, the DNA is TGTGCCAGCAGCCGAGTCGGGGGGGTCAATCAGCCCCAGCATTTT. Translated: CASSRVGGVNQPQHF.

CDR3: CASRSWGANTGELFF. The CDR3 coding sequence is TGTGCCAGCAGATCTTGGGGGGCGAACACCGGGGAGCTGTTTTTT. The V and J genes are TRBV7-2 and TRBJ2-2, with D possibly TRBD2 on 6 matching bases. The CDR3 contains 15 residues. Trimming took off 6 bases at V and 0 bases at J, with 11 bases between the two ends. CDR1 and CDR2 (germline): SGHTA, FQGNSA.

In its sample, this clone was seen a few times. The V gene is TRBV11-2, the J gene TRBJ2-2; TRBD2 matches 8 bases. V gave up 5 bases and J gave up 6 bases; unmatched junction bases: 14. This CDR3 region has 17 residues. Germline loops: CDR1 SGHAT, CDR2 FQNNGV. CDR3 protein: CASSPRLSGEPPGELFF. The CDR3 DNA is TGTGCCAGCAGCCCTCGCCTTAGCGGGGAGCCACCCGGGGAGCTGTTTTTT.

The V call is TRBV27, the J call TRBJ1-4; D is ambiguous. The ends were cut back, 5 bases at V and 8 bases at J, with 12 bases in the middle. The CDR3 is 13 amino acids. The V gene's germline CDR1 is MNHEY and CDR2 SMNVEV (reference sequence). Here the CDR3 reads CASSKWAGEKLFF. CDR3 bases: TGTGCCAGCAGTAAGTGGGCCGGCGAAAAACTGTTTTTT.